These 19 T cell receptor beta chains originate from one sample sequenced in a study of T cells after yellow fever vaccination. Via MiXCR, TCRdb re-called the 5' RACE reads, giving one row per CDR3 protein. The sample lists more than 300,000 distinct CDR3 sequences, roughly 10% occurring once. The starting material was CD4+ T cells sorted from PBMCs, obtained 45 days after the yellow fever booster vaccination. Every receptor here comes from a man between 18 and 29 years old who received the YFV17D yellow fever vaccine.

This clonotype was detected many times. J is TRBJ2-7 and V is TRBV2; D is unresolved. Trimming stripped 7 bases from V and 0 bases from J, with 7 bases between. The CDR3 length is 12 residues. CDR1 and CDR2 (germline): SNHLY, FYNNEI. In DNA form, the CDR3 reads TGTGCCAGCAAAGGTAGCTCCTACGAGCAGTACTTC. This codes for CASKGSSYEQYF.

This clonotype was detected ten times or more. The chain is built from TRBV12-3 or TRBV12-4 and TRBJ1-3, with no clear D. The CDR3 runs to 12 residues. Trimming shortened V by 6 bases and J by 4 bases, and 7 bases separated the two germline ends. CDR3 DNA sequence: TGTGCCAGCAGCTTATCCGGAAACACCATATATTTT. Encoded protein: CASSLSGNTIYF.

The CDR3 bases are TGTGCCAGCTCATCACGGACAGGGATCTACGAGCAGTACGTC. Residues: CASSSRTGIYEQYV. The chain combines TRBV18 with TRBJ2-7; 8 bases are shared with TRBD1. This CDR3 region has 14 residues. Germline loops: CDR1 KGHSH, CDR2 LQKENI. Trimming cost V 5 bases and J 3 bases; bases outside gene matches: 6.

The rearrangement uses TRBV20-1 and TRBJ1-4; no clear D gene. The V and J ends lost 6 bases and 5 bases respectively, with 13 bases between them. CDR3 length: 13 amino acids. Germline V gives CDR1 DFQATT, CDR2 SNEGSKA (reference sequence). DNA for the CDR3: TGCAGTGCGGCGTCCCTGCGAAATGAAAAACTGTTTTTT. This sequence encodes CSAASLRNEKLFF.

This clonotype showed up many times. V usage is TRBV6-2 or TRBV6-3 and J usage is TRBJ2-2, with no clear D. The CDR3 has 14 amino acids. Trimming stripped 5 bases from V and 3 bases from J, with 10 bases between. CDR1 is MNHEY and CDR2 is SVGEGT in the germline V gene. The CDR3, as DNA: TGTGCCAGCAGTGGTACAGTATACACCGGGGAGCTGTTTTTT. Translating gives CASSGTVYTGELFF.

This clonotype was counted only a few times. The chain couples TRBV7-9 to TRBJ2-2; D gene unclear. Looked up from germline, CDR1 is SEHNR and CDR2 is FQNEAQ (reference sequence). The CDR3 extends over 14 amino acids. The V and J ends lost 5 bases and 1 base respectively, with 8 bases between them. DNA for the CDR3: TGTGCCAGCAGCGTTAGCTTGAACACCGGGGAGCTGTTTTTT. This codes for CASSVSLNTGELFF.

Only a few counts were recorded for this clonotype. The chain combines TRBV25-1 with TRBJ2-3; tentatively, D is TRBD1 (5 bases). V was clipped by 7 bases and J by 1 base, with 6 bases between them. The CDR3 is 12 amino acids. Germline loops: CDR1 MGHDK, CDR2 SYGVNS. CDR3 bases: TGTGCCAGCATACAGGGCACAGATACGCAGTATTTT. This sequence encodes CASIQGTDTQYF.

This clonotype was counted ten times or more. This sequence joins TRBV6-6 and TRBJ1-2; D unclear. This CDR3 contains 13 residues. V was shortened by 5 bases and J by 8 bases, with 15 bases between the two germline ends. Germline V gene data show CDR1 as MNHNY and CDR2 as SVGAGI (reference sequence). The CDR3 DNA is TGTGCCAGCAGTCCCGGGGAGGCCCTGGGCTACACCTTC. It codes for CASSPGEALGYTF.

In this sample, this clonotype turned up a few times. V usage is TRBV5-1 and J usage is TRBJ2-3, with 12 bases lining up with TRBD2. Germline V gene lookup returns CDR1 SGHRS and CDR2 YFSETQ. The CDR3 sequence is 16 residues long. J lost 5 bases, V lost 0 bases, and 4 bases had no gene match. Here the CDR3 DNA reads TGCGCCAGCAGCTTGGCCACGACTAGCGGGGGAGATACGCAGTATTTT. This codes for CASSLATTSGGDTQYF.

This clonotype appeared a few times. The chain joins TRBV18 to TRBJ2-7, with 13 positions matching TRBD2. The CDR3 length is 17 residues. In germline, CDR1 is KGHSH, CDR2 LQKENI. Germline trimming cut 5 bases from V and 7 bases from J; bases unmatched to any gene: 14. As DNA, the CDR3 is TGTGCCAGCTCAAAGTCCGGGACTAGCGGGGTCCCGGGGGAGCAGTACTTC. This encodes CASSKSGTSGVPGEQYF.

This clonotype was seen a single time. V usage is TRBV7-9 and J usage is TRBJ1-5; D is unclear. V was cut by 4 bases and J by 1 base, with 14 bases left in between. The CDR3 is 16 residues long. CDR1 and CDR2 from the germline V gene are SEHNR and FQNEAQ (reference sequence). CDR3 sequence: CASSSSDRLSNQPQHF. CDR3 coding DNA: TGTGCCAGCAGCTCATCCGACCGACTGAGCAATCAGCCCCAGCATTTT.

There are a few counts of this clonotype. The chain carries TRBV5-4 and TRBJ2-1; TRBD1 agrees at 8 bases. The trim removed 0 bases at V and 7 bases at J, leaving 3 bases unmatched. Per the germline V gene, CDR1 is SGHNT and CDR2 is YYREEE (reference sequence). The CDR3 sequence is 14 residues long. The CDR3 nucleotides read TGTGCCAGCAGCTTGGGGACAGGGTGGAATGAGCAGTTCTTC. It codes for CASSLGTGWNEQFF.

Many counts were recorded for this clonotype. The genes are TRBV12-3 or TRBV12-4 and TRBJ1-5; D gene ambiguous. V lost 2 bases and J 2 bases, leaving 10 bases between the germline ends. The CDR3 is made up of 15 amino acids. In nucleotides, the CDR3 is TGTGCCAGCAGTTTATTGGTGGGAGGCAATCAGCCCCAGCATTTT. This sequence encodes CASSLLVGGNQPQHF.

This clonotype was picked up a small number of times. V is TRBV7-9 and J is TRBJ1-1, with D maybe TRBD1 (5 bases). Trimming shortened V by 2 bases and J by 4 bases, and 8 bases separated the two germline ends. This CDR3 is built from 13 residues. Germline V gene data show CDR1 as SEHNR and CDR2 as FQNEAQ (reference sequence). CDR3 sequence (DNA): TGTGCCAGCAGCTTACAGGGAACCACTGAAGCTTTCTTT. Translated: CASSLQGTTEAFF.

The rearrangement uses TRBV7-9 and TRBJ1-2; 9 bases map to TRBD1. This CDR3 has 14 amino acids. The V and J ends lost 4 bases and 10 bases, in that order; junction bases with no gene match: 10. The germline V gene has CDR1 SEHNR and CDR2 FQNEAQ (reference sequence). CDR3 region: CASSSSGTGTDYTF. The CDR3 DNA sequence: TGTGCCAGCAGCTCGTCCGGGACAGGGACAGACTACACCTTC.

The V gene is TRBV20-1, the J gene TRBJ2-5; D is perhaps TRBD1 or TRBD2 (6 bases each). CDR1 is DFQATT, CDR2 SNEGSKA, per germline (reference sequence). CDR3 length equals 13 residues. Trimming left V 3 bases short and J 5 bases short, with 13 bases between. For the CDR3, the DNA is TGCAGTGCTAGGGAGGGGGTGGCCGAGACCCAGTACTTC. Amino acids: CSAREGVAETQYF.

This clonotype occurred a few times. The CDR3 reads CASSQEGGGDEQFF. The CDR3 DNA reads TGCGCCAGCAGCCAGGAGGGGGGGGGCGATGAGCAGTTCTTC. V is TRBV4-3 and J is TRBJ2-1; perhaps TRBD2 as D (7 bases). Trimming cost V 3 bases and J 8 bases, with 14 bases left between them. The CDR3 is 14 residues long. Germline CDR1 is LGHNA and CDR2 is YSLEER.

The chain uses TRBV7-2 and TRBJ1-1; D is uncertain. Germline loops: CDR1 SGHTA, CDR2 FQGNSA. Trimming left V 4 bases short and J 2 bases short, with 11 bases between. The CDR3 consists of 14 residues. Here the CDR3 DNA reads TGTGCCAGCAGCTCAGACGCGCTTAACACTGAAGCTTTCTTT. Translation: CASSSDALNTEAFF.

This chain uses TRBV5-1 with TRBJ1-2, with a weak D call TRBD1 (5 bases). Germline CDR1 reads SGHRS; CDR2 reads YFSETQ. V was pared by 3 bases and J by 6 bases, with 18 bases between. The length of the CDR3 is 15 residues. The CDR3 DNA sequence: TGCGCCAGCAGCTCCTCGACAGCCGGGGGGGATGGCTACACCTTC. Translation: CASSSSTAGGDGYTF.